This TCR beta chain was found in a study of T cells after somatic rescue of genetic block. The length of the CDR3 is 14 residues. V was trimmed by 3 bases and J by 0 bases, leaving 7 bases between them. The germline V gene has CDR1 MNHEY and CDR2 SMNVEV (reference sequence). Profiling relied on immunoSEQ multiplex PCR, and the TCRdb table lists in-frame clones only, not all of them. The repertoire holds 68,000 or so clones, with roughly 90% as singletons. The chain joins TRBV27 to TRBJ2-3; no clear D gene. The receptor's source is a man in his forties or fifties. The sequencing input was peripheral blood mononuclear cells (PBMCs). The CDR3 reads CASSFSRSTDTQYF. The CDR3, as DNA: TGTGCCAGCAGTTTTTCACGAAGCACAGATACGCAGTATTTT.